This T cell receptor (beta chain) was sequenced in a study of T cells in Graves' hyperthyroidism and ophthalmopathy (dated by TCRdb to between 2019 and 2020). About the study as a whole: Peripheral blood was sampled at the time of initial diagnosis, prior to any treatment. To identify distinguishing TCR V-J signatures, a discovery cohort of around 98 patients was used, comprising 40 to 45 with Graves' ophthalmopathy and around 57 with stable Graves' hyperthyroidism. Prospective prediction of ophthalmopathy was tested in an independent validation cohort consisting of 18 hyperthyroidism patients and some 16 patients who later progressed to ophthalmopathy. The roughly 91 discovery patients were randomly divided into training and test sets at a 7:3 ratio. In addition, the study compared T-cell repertoires in thyroid tissue and in blood from a handful of Graves' hyperthyroidism patients. After blood sampling, hyperthyroidism patients were treated with methimazole at a starting dose of 30 mg daily, and ophthalmopathy patients were treated with high-dose intravenous methylprednisolone. According to the paper, TCR Vbeta CDR3 sequencing was carried out on 135 peripheral blood samples, which came from under 50 ophthalmopathy, around 75 hyperthyroidism and about 17 progressor patients.

TCR beta CDR3 regions were amplified from RNA transcripts. A first-round RT-PCR of the TCR CDR3 used the HTBI primer set with the Qiagen OneStep RT-PCR kit. A second multiplex PCR round built the libraries, followed by size selection and purification. The libraries were sequenced on an Illumina HiSeq2000 using paired-end 100 bp reads. In the paper's pipeline: Raw data were processed with SOAPnuke, discarding reads with adapters, uncalled bases, mean Phred below 15, or no exact constant-primer or identifier match. COPE v1.2.5 was used to merge the high-quality paired reads, and each unique nucleotide sequence was defined as a clonotype. MiTCR v1.1 was used to align the clonotypes against IMGT TRBV, TRBD and TRBJ reference segments. The analysis was restricted to V-J combinations with a frequency above 0.0001, which together covered 98% to 99.2% of the repertoires. The TCS score was defined as the ratio of F50 (clonal expansion) to E x V (chaos), calculated using BLOSUM62-based TCRdist between CDR3 peptides within each V-J. Welch's t-statistics and random forest reduced fewer than 550 V-J features to 10 to 15, which were used in a naive Bayes classifier (R e1071). TCRdb reprocessed the public reads (quality trimming at Q25 with fastp, clone calling with MiXCR) and kept in-frame beta chains. Every CDR3 protein is listed once, alongside the most common genes and DNA of its rows. The V and J calls come from TCRdb's annotation, not from the publication. This sample holds around 400,000 distinct CDR3 sequences; more than 15% were observed only once. The top ten hold around a quarter of the sample.

Overall study outcomes, separate from this receptor: In validation, the model predicted progression to ophthalmopathy a median of about 6.5 months before onset, with approximately 68% sensitivity and roughly 72% specificity. No statistical method was used to fix the sample size in advance, and group allocation was not hidden from the investigators. In cross-validation, a model built on a 13 V-J signature told ophthalmopathy apart from stable hyperthyroidism with less than 90% sensitivity and around 83% specificity, and in testing the same model reached 80%/75%. Most expanded thyroid clonotypes (frequency above 0.001) were also found in blood, which suggests that blood repertoires may mirror thyroid immune responses.

This clonotype was detected many times. Its binding antigen is unknown. No base-level quality is on record; no much larger clone is a single base apart. Hyperthyroidism patients were aged 18 to 65 years and newly diagnosed, with disease duration of less than 2 months. The study excluded patients with uncontrolled infections, other autoimmune diseases, pregnancy or lactation. Clinical symptoms, serum thyroxine and TRAb, thyroid ultrasound, and orbital computed tomography formed the basis for the diagnoses. For progressor patients, blood was drawn at the first diagnosis of hyperthyroidism, before any ophthalmopathy symptoms had appeared. PBMCs were isolated from about 10 ml of fresh peripheral blood by Ficoll-Paque density gradient centrifugation. Progressor patients were first diagnosed with Graves' hyperthyroidism and then developed ophthalmopathy during follow-up. Total RNA was extracted using Trizol reagent, and RNA quality was assessed on an Agilent 2100 Bioanalyzer.

The sample consisted of blood. This receptor was obtained from a woman aged 18-35 years with Graves' hyperthyroidism that later progressed to Graves' ophthalmopathy.

The DNA sequence is TGCAGTGCCCTTCGGTTTTGGGAGCAGTACTTC. Protein translation: CSALRFWEQYF. This chain joins TRBV20-1 to TRBJ2-7, with no reliable assignment of the D segment. Sequences DFQATT (CDR1) and SNEGSKA (CDR2) are obtained from the germline V gene (reference sequence). The CDR3 sequence holds 11 residues, the cysteine and phenylalanine included. This entry keeps only the CDR3 DNA: 33 bases, framed from base 1. V is pared back by 6 bases and J by 7 bases, with 13 bases lying between the germline termini.